This entry concerns a single TCR beta chain. Germline values: CDR1 SGHTA, CDR2 FQGTGA. After removal of 6 bases from V and 6 bases from J, the junction contained 9 bases not matched to a gene. The CDR3 runs 15 residues. Profiling relied on immunoSEQ multiplex PCR, and the TCRdb table lists in-frame clones only, not all of them. This table has around 50,000 clones, more than 70% appearing once. The sample comes from a study of OX40 agonist ivuxolimab in advanced cancers. Study as a whole: Patients enrolled in dose escalation were diagnosed with hepatocellular carcinoma, melanoma, renal cell or head and neck cancer.

Autoimmune disease history or systemic immunosuppression was exclusionary. The specimen comprised CD4+ or CD8+ T cells sorted from blood, sampled in a trial of the OX40 agonist ivuxolimab. This clonotype was obtained from an adult with an advanced solid tumor such as melanoma, head and neck, liver or kidney cancer. This chain joins TRBV7-3 and TRBJ2-2, with 8 bases that match TRBD2. CDR3 nucleotides: TGTGCCAGCAGTCAGAGCGGGAGTGGGGCCGGGGAGCTGTTTTTT. This sequence encodes CASSQSGSGAGELFF.